This T cell receptor (beta chain) was identified in a study of PD-1 blockade in classical Hodgkin lymphoma. Concerning this clone: No antigen is known for it.

Sequencing used immunoSEQ multiplex PCR; TCRdb keeps in-frame clones, though not all of them. The sample has about 18,000 clones; around 75% are singletons. CDR1 and CDR2 (germline): SNHLY, FYNNEI. The CDR3 is made up of 14 amino acids. Trimming shortened V by 5 bases and J by 1 base, and 11 bases separated the two germline ends. Patients all relapsed after autologous stem cell transplantation, and there was variation in brentuximab vedotin exposure. Study-wide findings and caveats: Newly diagnosed patients reportedly had lower baseline TCR diversity than healthy donors. Complete responders had baseline diversity similar to newly diagnosed patients.

This rearrangement joins TRBV2 to TRBJ1-1; D remains unclear. This receptor was taken from a human donor with classical Hodgkin lymphoma. The material was peripheral blood mononuclear cells (PBMCs), obtained at baseline. The CDR3 bases are TGTGCCAGCAGTCCTGATACGGCGAACACTGAAGCTTTCTTT. Translating it yields CASSPDTANTEAFF.